This T cell receptor (beta chain) was observed in a study of OX40 agonist ivuxolimab in advanced cancers. Study results and caveats: Clonal expansion by week 6 occurred in CD4+ and CD8+ blood T cells (at 0.1 to 3.0 mg/kg).

The data were produced by immunoSEQ multiplex PCR, yet TCRdb's version contains in-frame clones alone and is incomplete. The table has 120,000 or so clones, around 90% seen once. CDR3 length: 18 residues. V was pared by 4 bases and J by 7 bases, with 29 bases between. Per the germline V gene, CDR1 is SGDLS and CDR2 is YYNGEE. To note about this clone: Its antigen remains unknown.

The gene calls are TRBV9 and TRBJ1-1, with D tentatively TRBD1 (6 bases). This receptor was identified in an adult with an advanced solid tumor such as melanoma, head and neck, liver or kidney cancer. Source: CD4+ or CD8+ T cells sorted from blood, taken in a trial of the OX40 agonist ivuxolimab. The CDR3 is CASSTRSWIQGDTGEAFF. Written as DNA, the CDR3 is TGTGCCAGCAGCACCCGTAGTTGGATACAGGGTGACACCGGTGAAGCTTTCTTT.